The rows below give T cell receptor beta chains drawn from one sample of a study of T cell responses to AZD1222 COVID-19 vaccine. Data came from immunoSEQ multiplex PCR; TCRdb stores just in-frame clones and leaves some out. The table lists 150,000 or so clones, about nine tenths of them singletons. The material sequenced was peripheral blood, taken on day 0 of AZD1222 vaccination. All receptors come from an adult in good health. Both conserved end residues are part of each CDR3. Each record gives: J gene, V gene, D gene, clone size, CDR3 protein, CDR3 DNA. The D gene is left open where the match is weak. Only some rows state a clone size, as once, few, many or a class for expanded clones.

>TRBJ2-5|TRBV5-5|TRBD1|few
CASSSGQGGSETQYF
TGTGCCAGCAGCTCCGGACAGGGGGGTTCGGAGACCCAGTACTTC
>TRBJ2-7|TRBV20-1|.|.
CSALDYYEQYF
TGCAGTGCTCTTGACTACTACGAGCAGTACTTC
>TRBJ1-1|TRBV19|.|once
CASTISEGLNTEAFF
TGTGCCAGTACCATCTCCGAGGGGCTGAACACTGAAGCTTTCTTT
>TRBJ1-1|TRBV28|.|.
CASSEEFQNTEAFF
TGTGCCAGCAGTGAGGAATTCCAGAACACTGAAGCTTTCTTT
>TRBJ1-3|TRBV5-8|TRBD1|.
CASSTGGQVNSGNTIYF
TGTGCCAGCAGCACGGGGGGACAGGTGAACTCTGGAAACACCATATATTTT
>TRBJ2-7|TRBV7-2|TRBD2|.
CASSLDGLAGEQYF
TGTGCCAGCAGCTTAGACGGACTAGCGGGGGAGCAGTACTTC
>TRBJ1-5|TRBV10-1|.|once
CASSVDQPQHF
TGCGCCAGCAGTGTGGACCAGCCCCAGCATTTT
>TRBJ2-7|TRBV6-2/TRBV6-3|.|.
CASSYSRGFEQYF
TGTGCCAGCAGTTACTCGAGAGGGTTTGAGCAGTACTTC
>TRBJ2-5|TRBV19|TRBD1|.
CASRPTGKRETQYF
TGTGCCAGTAGGCCGACAGGGAAGCGAGAGACCCAGTACTTC
>TRBJ1-4|TRBV30|.|.
CASDSPATNEKLFF
TGTGCCTCCGACAGCCCTGCAACTAATGAAAAACTGTTTTTT
>TRBJ1-1|TRBV5-5|.|.
CASTLLPGLNTEAFF
TGTGCCAGCACCCTGCTCCCCGGGCTGAACACTGAAGCTTTCTTT
>TRBJ1-1|TRBV6-5|TRBD1|few
CASSLEDRGTEAFF
TGTGCCAGCAGTTTGGAGGACAGGGGCACTGAAGCTTTCTTT
>TRBJ2-7|TRBV7-9|TRBD1|.
CASSLEDRPEDF
TGTGCCAGCAGCTTAGAGGACAGGCCAGAGGACTTC
>TRBJ2-5|TRBV18|.|.
CASSPRLGINQETQYF
TGTGCCAGCTCACCACGCCTGGGGATTAACCAAGAGACCCAGTACTTC
>TRBJ1-2|TRBV5-1|.|.
CASSPRTDNYGYTF
TGCGCCAGCAGCCCACGGACAGACAACTATGGCTACACCTTC
>TRBJ2-7|TRBV7-2|TRBD2|.
CASSSPAGGHYEQYF
TGTGCCAGCAGCTCCCCTGCGGGGGGACACTACGAGCAGTACTTC
>TRBJ1-1|TRBV19|.|.
CASSILGARTEAFF
TGTGCCAGTAGTATATTGGGGGCTCGGACTGAAGCTTTCTTT
>TRBJ1-1|TRBV9|TRBD1|.
CASSVNPGTGLVFF
TGTGCCAGCAGCGTGAATCCCGGGACAGGGTTAGTTTTCTTT
>TRBJ2-7|TRBV7-9|TRBD2|few
CASSPSGGYSYEQYF
TGTGCCAGCAGCCCTAGCGGGGGTTACTCCTACGAGCAGTACTTC
>TRBJ1-1|TRBV25-1|.|.
CASSSIGVNTEAFF
TGTGCCAGCAGCTCAATCGGAGTGAACACTGAAGCTTTCTTT
>TRBJ1-3|TRBV6-5|.|.
CASIKGGSGNTIYF
TGTGCCAGCATAAAAGGGGGTAGTGGAAACACCATATATTTT
>TRBJ1-1|TRBV4-1|.|.
CASSVGRIGGATEAFF
TGCGCCAGCAGCGTCGGACGGATCGGAGGTGCCACTGAAGCTTTCTTT
>TRBJ2-5|TRBV28|TRBD1|.
CASRPIGGFQYF
TGTGCCAGCAGGCCAATAGGGGGCTTTCAGTACTTC
>TRBJ1-2|TRBV5-4|.|.
CASSLDRGQEDGYTF
TGTGCCAGCAGCTTGGACCGGGGCCAGGAAGATGGCTACACCTTC
>TRBJ1-2|TRBV27|.|.
CASSKGWDSGYTF
TGTGCCAGCAGTAAGGGGTGGGACTCCGGCTACACCTTC
>TRBJ2-5|TRBV11-3|TRBD2|.
CASSWGGGLAIQETQYF
TGTGCCAGCAGTTGGGGGGGCGGACTAGCTATCCAAGAGACCCAGTACTTC
>TRBJ2-2|TRBV12-3/TRBV12-4|.|.
CASSFNPGELFF
TGTGCCAGCAGTTTTAACCCCGGGGAGCTGTTTTTT
>TRBJ1-2|TRBV3-1/TRBV3-2|TRBD1|.
CASSQHGWGQGRANYGYTF
TGTGCCAGCAGCCAACACGGATGGGGACAGGGCAGAGCTAACTATGGCTACACCTTC
>TRBJ2-3|TRBV18|.|.
CASSPRSSGDTQYF
TGTGCCAGCTCACCACGATCAAGTGGTGATACGCAGTATTTT
>TRBJ2-4|TRBV5-6|TRBD1|.
CASSAINRQGAENIQYF
TGTGCCAGCAGCGCGATTAATAGACAGGGGGCCGAAAACATTCAGTACTTC
>TRBJ1-1|TRBV28|.|.
CASSLRQVNTEAFF
TGTGCCAGCAGTTTAAGGCAGGTGAACACTGAAGCTTTCTTT
>TRBJ2-7|TRBV7-2|.|.
CASSLVRGASEQYF
TGTGCCAGCAGCTTAGTTCGGGGAGCAAGCGAGCAGTACTTC
>TRBJ1-3|TRBV11-2|.|.
CASSLDNGNTIYF
TGTGCCAGCAGCTTAGACAACGGAAACACCATATATTTT
>TRBJ1-4|TRBV16|TRBD1|.
CASSLYRDSLPNEKLFF
TGTGCCAGCAGCCTATACCGGGACAGTCTGCCTAATGAAAAACTGTTTTTT
>TRBJ1-2|TRBV27|.|.
CASSLQGHNYGYTF
TGTGCCAGCAGTTTACAGGGCCATAACTATGGCTACACCTTC
>TRBJ2-3|TRBV28|TRBD2|.
CASSFPSSGSSTDTQYF
TGTGCCAGCAGTTTCCCCTCTAGCGGATCTAGCACAGATACGCAGTATTTT
>TRBJ2-3|TRBV24-1|.|.
CATSSPSGQPTTDTQYF
TGTGCCACCAGTTCACCAAGCGGACAACCAACCACAGATACGCAGTATTTT
>TRBJ1-2|TRBV19|.|.
CASTAGRMNYGYTF
TGTGCCAGTACGGCAGGCAGGATGAACTATGGCTACACCTTC
>TRBJ1-6|TRBV13|.|.
CASSYTLGERSPLHF
TGTGCCAGCAGCTATACCCTGGGGGAGAGATCACCCCTCCACTTT
>TRBJ1-5|TRBV28|.|.
CASGEDRPPWPQHF
TGTGCCAGCGGGGAAGACAGGCCCCCTTGGCCCCAGCATTTT
>TRBJ2-5|TRBV6-5|.|.
CASSYGGMYQETQYF
TGTGCCAGCAGTTACGGGGGGATGTACCAAGAGACCCAGTACTTC
>TRBJ2-7|TRBV5-1|TRBD2|.
CASSLRLAGGKPYEQYF
TGCGCCAGCAGCTTGCGTCTAGCGGGGGGTAAACCCTACGAGCAGTACTTC
>TRBJ1-2|TRBV14|.|.
CASSRQPNYGYTF
TGTGCCAGCAGTCGACAGCCTAACTATGGCTACACCTTC
>TRBJ1-1|TRBV20-1|.|.
CSALEFGKAFF
TGCAGTGCCCTCGAGTTCGGGAAAGCTTTCTTT
>TRBJ2-5|TRBV5-1|TRBD2|.
CASSWESGGIQETQYF
TGCGCCAGCAGCTGGGAGAGCGGGGGGATACAAGAGACCCAGTACTTC
>TRBJ2-3|TRBV7-5|.|.
CARTVRTRKRGASSTDTQYF
TGTGCCAGAACCGTACGAACTAGGAAGCGGGGGGCCTCTAGCACAGATACGCAGTATTTT
>TRBJ1-5|TRBV7-9|.|.
CASSIESGGNGPQHF
TGTGCCAGCAGCATAGAATCCGGGGGCAATGGGCCCCAGCATTTT
>TRBJ1-4|TRBV28|.|.
CASTDGEKLFF
TGTGCCAGCACAGATGGAGAAAAACTGTTTTTT
>TRBJ2-2|TRBV6-5|.|.
CASSYSYATGELFF
TGTGCCAGCAGTTACTCATACGCCACCGGGGAGCTGTTTTTT
>TRBJ1-1|TRBV28|.|.
CASSLSVMNTEAFF
TGTGCCAGCAGTCTTAGTGTGATGAACACTGAAGCTTTCTTT
>TRBJ1-2|TRBV4-1|.|once
CASSQDGRGSFDGYTF
TGCGCCAGCAGCCAAGATGGGAGGGGCAGTTTCGATGGCTACACCTTC
>TRBJ1-1|TRBV5-1|.|.
CASSLEQGGTEAFF
TGCGCCAGCAGCTTGGAACAGGGTGGAACTGAAGCTTTCTTT
>TRBJ2-1|TRBV11-1|TRBD2|.
CASSRGLGYNEQFF
TGTGCCAGCAGCCGGGGACTAGGCTACAATGAGCAGTTCTTC
>TRBJ1-4|TRBV19|TRBD1|few
CASAGPGGSEKLFF
TGTGCCAGTGCCGGGCCAGGGGGTAGTGAAAAACTGTTTTTT
>TRBJ1-3|TRBV20-1|.|.
CSASFSSSGNTIYF
TGCAGTGCTAGTTTCAGTAGCTCTGGAAACACCATATATTTT
>TRBJ1-4|TRBV4-1|.|few
CASSHTFSVSAFNEKLFF
TGCGCCAGCAGCCATACTTTCAGCGTCAGCGCCTTTAATGAAAAACTGTTTTTT
>TRBJ1-1|TRBV12-3/TRBV12-4|.|.
CASMHSLGPEAFF
TGTGCCAGCATGCATTCGTTGGGACCTGAAGCTTTCTTT
>TRBJ2-3|TRBV27|TRBD2|.
CASSLWASGGVTDTQYF
TGTGCCAGCAGTTTATGGGCTAGCGGGGGGGTCACAGATACGCAGTATTTT
>TRBJ1-1|TRBV6-5|.|.
CASSYSRLMNTEAFF
TGTGCCAGCAGTTACTCCCGCCTAATGAACACTGAAGCTTTCTTT